Each of the 9 T cell receptor beta chains below was sequenced from the same sample in a study of Graves' ophthalmopathy and Graves' hyperthyroidism. CDR3 regions of TCR beta were amplified from RNA transcripts. An opening RT-PCR round employed HTBI primers and preceded a second-round multiplex PCR. One entry per CDR3 protein results from TCRdb running MiXCR on the multiplex PCR reads. The top ten clones hold under 3.5% of a sample with approximately 700,000 distinct CDR3 sequences, approximately 39% of them seen once. Sample: peripheral blood. These receptor sequences come from an adult man with Graves' ophthalmopathy.

For this clonotype: A single base separates this from a much larger clone, so it may be a read error. This chain links TRBV2 with TRBJ2-2; TRBD1 matches at 10 bases. Germline CDR1 SNHLY, CDR2 FYNNEI. The CDR3 totals 17 residues. V dropped 1 base and J dropped 3; count of bases not matched to a gene: 5. The CDR3 reads CASSEGGQGDDTGELFF. For the CDR3, the DNA is TGTGCCAGCAGTGAAGGTGGACAGGGGGATGACACCGGGGAGCTGTTTTTT.

This clonotype was recorded at least ten times. V is TRBV19 and J is TRBJ1-5, with D hard to call. Germline CDR1 is LNHDA and CDR2 is SQIVND (reference sequence). Trimming left V 3 bases short and J 7 bases short, with 10 bases between. The CDR3 runs to 13 residues. CDR3 loop: CASSISVTQPQHF. The CDR3 DNA reads as TGTGCCAGTAGTATCTCAGTAACCCAGCCCCAGCATTTT.

The rearrangement links TRBV10-3 to TRBJ1-1, with D perhaps TRBD1 (6 bases). This CDR3 has 15 amino acids. Germline V lookup: CDR1 ENHRY, CDR2 SYGVKD. Trimming removed 7 bases at V and 3 bases at J, with 18 bases between. In DNA form, the CDR3 reads TGTGCCATCAAGGTGACAGGCCGAGGGGACACTGAAGCTTTCTTT. Amino acid sequence: CAIKVTGRGDTEAFF.

Only a few counts were recorded for this clonotype. The chain links TRBV11-2 to TRBJ1-5; D perhaps matches TRBD1 (6 bases). The CDR3 spans 13 residues. The germline gives CDR1 SGHAT, CDR2 FQNNGV. The V gene lost 4 bases and the J gene lost 9 bases, with 13 bases spanning the gap. CDR3: CASSCEGGGPQHF. DNA for the CDR3: TGTGCCAGCAGCTGTGAGGGGGGGGGGCCCCAGCATTTT.

The chain is built from TRBV19 and TRBJ2-7; D may be TRBD1 (5 bases). The CDR3 totals 13 residues. CDR1 and CDR2 (germline): LNHDA, SQIVND (reference sequence). Trimming took 3 bases from V and 4 from J, leaving 10 bases between them. CDR3 bases: TGTGCCAGTAGTATCAGGGTTTGGTACGAGCAGTACTTC. Translated: CASSIRVWYEQYF.

V usage is TRBV12-5 and J usage is TRBJ2-7; TRBD2 might be the D (6 bases). The V end was cut by 7 bases, the J end by 5 bases, with 15 bases between. The length of the CDR3 is 13 residues. The germline gives CDR1 LGHNT, CDR2 FRNRAP. CDR3 region: CASDGVEGNEQYF. The CDR3 DNA reads as TGTGCTAGTGATGGGGTGGAGGGGAACGAGCAGTACTTC.

Many counts were recorded for this clonotype. The gene calls are TRBV7-9 and TRBJ1-5; tentatively, D is TRBD1 (5 bases). Trimming cost V 1 base and J 4 bases, with 8 bases left between them. Germline CDR1 reads SEHNR; CDR2 reads FQNEAQ (reference sequence). This CDR3 has 14 amino acids. CDR3: CASSLGDVNQPQHF. DNA for the CDR3: TGTGCCAGCAGCTTAGGGGACGTAAATCAGCCCCAGCATTTT. Full variable domain (rest looked up from reference TRBV7-9 and TRBJ1-5): DTGVSQNPRHKITKRGQNVTFRCDPISEHNRLYWYRQTLGQGPEFLTYFQNEAQLEKSRLLSDRFSAERPKGSFSTLEIQRTEQGDSAMYLCASSLGDVNQPQHFGDGTRLSIL.

This clonotype occurred many times. V and J are TRBV10-3 and TRBJ1-6; D unresolved. The CDR3 is made up of 13 amino acids. V was trimmed by 2 bases and J by 10 bases, leaving 9 bases between them. Germline-derived CDR1 and CDR2 are ENHRY and SYGVKD. The CDR3 coding sequence is TGTGCCATCAGTGAGATCATAGGGTCACCCCTCCACTTT. Protein product: CAISEIIGSPLHF.

This rearrangement joins TRBV9 to TRBJ2-7; 8 positions match TRBD1. Germline V gene sequence: CDR1 SGDLS, CDR2 YYNGEE. V was pared by 4 bases and J by 5 bases, with 8 bases of the junction left unmatched. CDR3 length equals 14 residues. The CDR3 region has the DNA TGTGCCAGCAGCCCCCAGGGGGCTCTAAACGAGCAGTACTTC. Amino acid sequence: CASSPQGALNEQYF.